Each of the 19 T cell receptor beta chains below was sequenced from the same sample in a study of PD-L1 blockade in urothelial cancer. TCRdb's table, derived via immunoSEQ multiplex PCR, lists solely in-frame clones and lacks some. The table lists 85,000 to 95,000 clones, 80% to 90% of them singletons, with around 0.94% in the top ten. Stated time point: pretreatment peripheral blood. The sequenced sample was PBMCs, obtained around atezolizumab (anti-PD-L1) treatment. The receptors here all came from a woman at least 80 years old with urothelial cancer.

The rearrangement joins TRBV5-4 to TRBJ2-5, with D tentatively TRBD2 (5 bases). The V and J ends lost 5 bases and 5 bases respectively, with 13 bases between them. This CDR3 has 13 amino acids. The germline V gene has CDR1 SGHNT and CDR2 YYREEE (reference sequence). CDR3 protein: CASSPRETETQYF. The CDR3 region has the DNA TGTGCCAGCAGTCCGAGGGAAACGGAGACCCAGTACTTC.

The rearrangement uses TRBV28 and TRBJ1-2; 7 bases agree with TRBD1. In germline, CDR1 is MDHEN, CDR2 SYDVKM. V lost 1 base and J lost 4; bases outside the gene matches: 3. This CDR3 has 14 amino acids. CDR3 DNA sequence: TGTGCCAGCAGTTTATTGCCAGGGGGCTATGGCTACACCTTC. Translation: CASSLLPGGYGYTF.

This clone has just one count. This chain joins TRBV11-3 and TRBJ2-3; D perhaps matches TRBD2 (6 bases). Trimming cost V 3 bases and J 6 bases, with 22 bases left between them. This CDR3 spans 17 amino acids. Per germline, CDR1 SGHNT and CDR2 YENEEA. The CDR3 nucleotides are TGTGCCAGCAGCTTGGGCTCGTCCGGGAGCGCCCCCGATACGCAGTATTTT. Protein product: CASSLGSSGSAPDTQYF.

This rearrangement joins TRBV6-1 to TRBJ2-5; D perhaps matches TRBD2 (6 bases). Deletions cut 11 bases from V and 5 bases from J, with 18 bases between. Germline assignment: CDR1 MNHNS and CDR2 SASEGT. The CDR3 is made up of 13 amino acids. The CDR3 sequence: CASHRDFVETQYF. CDR3 nucleotides: TGTGCCTCACACCGGGACTTTGTGGAGACCCAGTACTTC.

This rearrangement joins TRBV6-5 to TRBJ1-1, with D unclear. Germline V gene data show CDR1 as MNHEY and CDR2 as SVGAGI. V was clipped by 8 bases and J by 3 bases, with 13 bases between them. The CDR3 length is 13 residues. As DNA, the CDR3 is TGTGCCAGCGGGCGTAATTACTACACTGAAGCTTTCTTT. It encodes CASGRNYYTEAFF.

The chain carries TRBV5-1 and TRBJ2-7; 8 bases line up with TRBD1. The CDR3 runs 13 residues. Germline assignment: CDR1 SGHRS and CDR2 YFSETQ. V shed 4 bases and J 8 bases; nucleotides not matched to a gene: 8. The CDR3 loop is CASSQTRQGKQYF. In DNA, the CDR3 is TGCGCCAGCAGCCAAACCCGACAGGGGAAGCAGTACTTC.

The rearrangement joins TRBV5-8 to TRBJ1-1; D ambiguous. The CDR3 is made up of 13 amino acids. Between the trimmed V and J ends, which lost 1 base and 12 bases, there was a span of 16 bases. Per germline, CDR1 SGHTS and CDR2 YDEGEE. The CDR3 is CASSLNSGTFSFF. The CDR3 coding sequence is TGTGCCAGCAGCTTGAATAGTGGTACCTTTTCTTTCTTT.

J is TRBJ2-3 and V is TRBV2; 11 nucleotides align to TRBD2. Germline V lookup: CDR1 SNHLY, CDR2 FYNNEI. V lost 2 bases, J lost 5 bases, and 6 bases stayed unmatched. The CDR3 covers 16 residues. The CDR3 sequence: CASSEYSLAGVDTQYF. In DNA, the CDR3 is TGTGCCAGCAGTGAATACTCACTAGCGGGAGTAGATACGCAGTATTTT.

This clone was recorded only once. This chain connects TRBV5-1 to TRBJ1-1, with TRBD1 matching over 7 bases. The trim removed 3 bases at V and 1 base at J, leaving 3 bases unmatched. Per germline, CDR1 SGHRS and CDR2 YFSETQ. CDR3 length: 14 amino acids. The CDR3 sequence: CASSSGTANTEAFF. CDR3 DNA sequence: TGCGCCAGCAGCTCAGGGACAGCGAACACTGAAGCTTTCTTT.

The chain links TRBV29-1 to TRBJ2-5; possibly TRBD2 for D (6 bases). V was cut by 7 bases and J by 5 bases, with 11 bases left in between. Looked up from germline, CDR1 is SQVTM and CDR2 is ANQGSEA. This CDR3 spans 11 amino acids. CDR3 protein: CSGRLGETQYF. In DNA form, the CDR3 reads TGCAGCGGGCGACTAGGGGAGACCCAGTACTTC.

The rearrangement uses TRBV7-6 and TRBJ2-7; tentatively, D is TRBD2 (6 bases). V was clipped by 5 bases and J by 0 bases, with 14 bases between them. The CDR3 is 15 residues long. In germline, CDR1 is SGHVS, CDR2 FNYEAQ. The CDR3 DNA sequence: TGTGCCAGCAGCCCTAGGGCGGGGAGCTCCTACGAGCAGTACTTC. Its protein product is CASSPRAGSSYEQYF.

This rearrangement joins TRBV5-1 to TRBJ2-2; D is possibly TRBD1 (6 bases). Germline V gene lookup returns CDR1 SGHRS and CDR2 YFSETQ. Deletions cut 4 bases from V and 3 bases from J, with 13 bases between. The CDR3 totals 15 residues. For the CDR3, the DNA is TGCGCCAGCAGCCTGGGACAATCGGACACCGGGGAGCTGTTTTTT. It yields the protein CASSLGQSDTGELFF.

A few counts support this clone. The chain links TRBV27 to TRBJ2-1; 12 nucleotides align to TRBD2. J lost 6 bases, V lost 5 bases, and 14 bases had no gene match. CDR3 length equals 18 residues. Germline lookup yields CDR1 MNHEY and CDR2 SMNVEV (reference sequence). The CDR3 DNA reads TGTGCCAGCAGTAAAGGGTGGGCCGGGACTAGCGGGTTCAATGAGCAGTTCTTC. Amino acid sequence: CASSKGWAGTSGFNEQFF.

This chain uses TRBV19 with TRBJ2-2; 7 bases map to TRBD1. V lost 1 base and J lost 5; bases outside the gene matches: 4. The CDR3 runs to 15 residues. The germline V gene has CDR1 LNHDA and CDR2 SQIVND (reference sequence). CDR3: CASSIVDRVTGELFF. CDR3 DNA sequence: TGTGCCAGTAGTATAGTCGACAGGGTAACCGGGGAGCTGTTTTTT.

V is TRBV28 and J is TRBJ2-5; 9 bases are a match to TRBD2. CDR3 length: 17 residues. V shed 3 bases, J shed 4 bases, and the junction held 12 bases outside the gene matches. Germline values: CDR1 MDHEN, CDR2 SYDVKM. The CDR3 is CASSFGGDLAGRETQYF. The CDR3 DNA reads as TGTGCCAGCAGTTTTGGGGGGGATCTAGCGGGACGAGAGACCCAGTACTTC.

V and J are TRBV28 and TRBJ1-1; no clear D. CDR1 is MDHEN and CDR2 is SYDVKM in the germline V gene. The V and J ends lost 5 bases and 10 bases respectively, with 11 bases between them. The CDR3 extends over 11 amino acids. The CDR3 loop reads CASSPGGGAFF. Here the CDR3 DNA reads TGTGCCAGCAGTCCAGGCGGAGGAGCTTTCTTT.

The chain joins TRBV25-1 to TRBJ2-1; a weak D match, TRBD2 (6 bases). CDR1 and CDR2 (germline): MGHDK, SYGVNS. V gave up 1 base and J gave up 9 bases, with 7 bases separating them. This CDR3 is built from 12 residues. The CDR3 reads CASSELGGEQFF. CDR3 nucleotides: TGTGCCAGCAGTGAATTGGGAGGTGAGCAGTTCTTC.

This chain's CDR3 is CASSPLDRSQPQHF. The CDR3 DNA is TGTGCCAGCAGTCCCTTGGACAGGAGTCAGCCCCAGCATTTT. V and J are TRBV2 and TRBJ1-5; 7 bases line up with TRBD1. This CDR3 is 14 amino acids long. J gave up 6 bases and V 5 bases, and 7 bases lay outside the gene matches. Looked up from germline, CDR1 is SNHLY and CDR2 is FYNNEI.

The J gene is TRBJ1-5, the V gene TRBV2; 9 nucleotides align to TRBD1. CDR3 length: 15 residues. Germline-derived CDR1 and CDR2 are SNHLY and FYNNEI. With V trimmed by 6 bases and J by 1 base, 4 bases remained unmatched. This chain's CDR3 is CASRVTGGSNQPQHF. CDR3 coding DNA: TGTGCCAGCAGGGTGACAGGGGGGAGCAATCAGCCCCAGCATTTT.